This TCR beta chain was sequenced during a study of T cell repertoires in cytomegalovirus infection. As for the study in general: The public TCR beta signatures pointed to both CMV infection and matching HLA type. Study outcomes and limitations: CMV carriers having the relevant HLA were flagged by cumulative public TCR beta family frequency. HLA-C-restricted CMV clonotypes gave the most frequent clonotype in two of eight donors.

A note on this clonotype: Its antigen is not identified.

TCRdb re-called the reads through MiXCR, storing one row per CDR3 protein. The sample lists about 530,000 distinct CDR3 sequences; more than 20% were seen once. Germline trimming cut 0 bases from V and 0 bases from J; bases unmatched to any gene: 12. Germline V gene data show CDR1 as ENHRY and CDR2 as SYGVKD. CDR3 size: 19 residues. V and J are TRBV10-3 and TRBJ2-7; 9 nucleotides match TRBD2. The receptor was derived from a human donor in good health (CMV status not recorded). Some clones in this sample may be carry-over from other donors' samples. The sequenced sample was PBMCs. The DNA of the CDR3 is TGTGCCATCAGTGAGTCGGTTGGGACTAGCTCGCGTGACTCCTACGAGCAGTACTTC. Translation: CAISESVGTSSRDSYEQYF.